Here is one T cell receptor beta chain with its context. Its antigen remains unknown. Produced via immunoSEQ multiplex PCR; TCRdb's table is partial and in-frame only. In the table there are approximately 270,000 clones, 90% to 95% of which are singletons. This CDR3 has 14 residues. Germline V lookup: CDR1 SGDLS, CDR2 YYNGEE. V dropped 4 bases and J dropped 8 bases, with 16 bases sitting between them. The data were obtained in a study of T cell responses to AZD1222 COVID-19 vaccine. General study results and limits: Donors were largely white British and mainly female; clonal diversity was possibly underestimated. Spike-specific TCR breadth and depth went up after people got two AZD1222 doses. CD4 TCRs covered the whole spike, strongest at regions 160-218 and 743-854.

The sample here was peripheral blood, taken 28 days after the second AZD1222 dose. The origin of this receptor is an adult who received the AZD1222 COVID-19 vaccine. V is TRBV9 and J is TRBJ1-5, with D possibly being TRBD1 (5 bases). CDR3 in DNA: TGTGCCAGCAGCCCATGGGGGGGAAGTGAGCCCCAGCATTTT. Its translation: CASSPWGGSEPQHF. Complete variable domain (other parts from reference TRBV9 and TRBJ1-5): DSGVTQTPKHLITATGQRVTLRCSPRSGDLSVYWYQQSLDQGLQFLIQYYNGEERAKGNILERFSAQQFPDLHSELNLSSLELGDSALYFCASSPWGGSEPQHFGDGTRLSIL.